These 24 T cell receptor beta chains share one sample of origin, sequenced in a study of T cell repertoires in cytomegalovirus infection. TCRdb ran MiXCR on the reads and lists one entry per CDR3 protein. The sample holds about 740,000 distinct CDR3 sequences, less than 40% seen once. Sequenced input: PBMCs. These receptors came from a human donor in good health (CMV status not recorded). Some clones in this sample may be carry-over from other donors' samples.

The chain joins TRBV28 to TRBJ2-7; the match to TRBD1 covers 8 bases. CDR3 length: 16 amino acids. The germline CDR1 and CDR2 sequences are MDHEN and SYDVKM. The junction had 8 bases not matched to a gene; V was cut back by 2 bases and J by 2 bases. CDR3 in DNA: TGTGCCAGCAGTTTAAGGCGGACAGGGAAAACCTACGAGCAGTACTTC. This encodes CASSLRRTGKTYEQYF. Together with reference TRBV28 and TRBJ2-7, the CDR3 gives the full variable domain: DVKVTQSSRYLVKRTGEKVFLECVQDMDHENMFWYRQDPGLGLRLIYFSYDVKMKEKGDIPEGYSVSREKKERFSLILESASTNQTSMYLCASSLRRTGKTYEQYFGPGTRLTVT.

The chain carries TRBV27 and TRBJ1-2, with 7 bases fitting TRBD1. V lost 4 bases and J lost 4; bases outside the gene matches: 15. This CDR3 spans 17 amino acids. Germline V lookup: CDR1 MNHEY, CDR2 SMNVEV (reference sequence). CDR3 loop: CASSSWKGAGAVYGYTF. DNA of the CDR3: TGTGCCAGCAGTTCCTGGAAGGGGGCAGGGGCTGTCTATGGCTACACCTTC.

In this sample, this clonotype turned up a few times. The chain employs TRBV28 and TRBJ2-7; 10 bases line up with TRBD2. Germline values: CDR1 MDHEN, CDR2 SYDVKM. After removal of 10 bases from V and 4 bases from J, the junction contained 19 bases not matched to a gene. CDR3 length equals 17 residues. CDR3 sequence: CAISPSVLAGVMYEQYF. The CDR3 DNA sequence: TGTGCCATCTCCCCCTCCGTTCTAGCGGGAGTTATGTACGAGCAGTACTTC. The full variable domain, completed using reference TRBV28 and TRBJ2-7, is DVKVTQSSRYLVKRTGEKVFLECVQDMDHENMFWYRQDPGLGLRLIYFSYDVKMKEKGDIPEGYSVSREKKERFSLILESASTNQTSMYLCAISPSVLAGVMYEQYFGPGTRLTVT.

Only a few counts were recorded for this clonotype. The CDR3 is CASSLALRTSGRTTGELFF. For the CDR3, the DNA is TGTGCCAGCAGCTTAGCCTTACGAACTAGCGGGAGGACCACCGGGGAGCTGTTTTTT. The V call is TRBV7-2, the J call TRBJ2-2; 12 positions agree with TRBD2. CDR1 and CDR2 from the germline V gene are SGHTA and FQGNSA. The CDR3 runs 19 residues. Unmatched junction bases numbered 9, after V lost 0 bases and J lost 4 bases.

Points on this clonotype: At one end, the junction sequence differs from germline, possibly due to a read error. This sequence joins TRBV11-2 and TRBJ1-4; maybe TRBD1 (5 bases). Germline V CDR1 and CDR2: SGHAT, FQNNGV. The CDR3 has 15 residues. In DNA form, the CDR3 reads TGTGCCAGCAGCTTAGCGGTACAGGAGAATGACAAACTGTTTTTT. It yields the protein CASSLAVQENDKLFF.

This clonotype was detected only a few times. This chain connects TRBV7-2 to TRBJ2-7, with 9 bases aligning to TRBD1. Germline lookup yields CDR1 SGHTA and CDR2 FQGNSA. V was clipped by 5 bases and J by 3 bases; unmatched bases: 8. The CDR3 spans 15 residues. CDR3 protein: CASSLRTGEGYEQYF. CDR3 coding DNA: TGTGCCAGCAGCCTACGGACAGGGGAGGGCTACGAGCAGTACTTC.

The CDR3, as DNA: TGTGCCAGTAGCCTAGTTAGCGGGATCCGCAATGAGCAGTTCTTC. Translating gives CASSLVSGIRNEQFF. The chain couples TRBV19 to TRBJ2-1, with TRBD2 matching 8 bases. The CDR3 extends over 15 amino acids. Germline CDR1 is LNHDA and CDR2 is SQIVND (reference sequence). Losses at the gene ends were 6 bases for V and 6 bases for J; bases not matched to a gene: 10. The full variable domain, in which reference TRBV19 and TRBJ2-1 provide the parts outside the CDR3, is DGGITQSPKYLFRKEGQNVTLSCEQNLNHDAMYWYRQDPGQGLRLIYYSQIVNDFQKGDIAEGYSVSREKKESFPLTVTSAQKNPTAFYLCASSLVSGIRNEQFFGPGTRLTVL.

The chain has TRBV5-5 and TRBJ1-2; possible D gene TRBD1, 5 bases. The CDR3 has 14 residues. The V gene's germline CDR1 is SGHKS and CDR2 YYEKEE (reference sequence). The germline V and J ends were trimmed by 3 bases and 0 bases, with 9 bases remaining between them. The CDR3 DNA reads as TGTGCCAGCAGCTCGACAGATTCTAACTATGGCTACACCTTC. This translates into CASSSTDSNYGYTF.

This clonotype turned up a few times. The V call is TRBV20-1, the J call TRBJ1-2; D remains ambiguous. Germline assignment: CDR1 DFQATT and CDR2 SNEGSKA (reference sequence). The CDR3 extends over 12 amino acids. V was pared by 6 bases and J by 7 bases, with 15 bases between. CDR3 sequence (DNA): TGCAGTGCCATGAGTTCTGGTTTTGGCTACACCTTC. Translating gives CSAMSSGFGYTF.

The chain recombines TRBV6-5 with TRBJ1-1; D gene ambiguous. V was shortened by 5 bases and J by 3 bases, with 10 bases between the two germline ends. Germline V gene lookup returns CDR1 MNHEY and CDR2 SVGAGI. This CDR3 spans 13 amino acids. CDR3 nucleotide sequence: TGTGCCAGCAGTCAGGAAGAGGACACTGAAGCTTTCTTT. It codes for CASSQEEDTEAFF.

This clonotype came up many times. J is TRBJ2-7 and V is TRBV6-5, with 10 bases that match TRBD1. There are 16 residues in the CDR3. Germline V gene data show CDR1 as MNHEY and CDR2 as SVGAGI. Trimming at V came to 0 bases and at J to 3 bases, leaving 5 bases not matched to a gene. CDR3 sequence (DNA): TGTGCCAGCAGTTACTCGCCGGGACAGGGGATCTACGAGCAGTACTTC. This encodes CASSYSPGQGIYEQYF.

The V call is TRBV7-9, the J call TRBJ1-2; the D is unclear. There are 12 residues in the CDR3. The germline gives CDR1 SEHNR, CDR2 FQNEAQ (reference sequence). V was trimmed by 5 bases and J by 7 bases, leaving 11 bases between them. The CDR3: CASSPDIAGYTF. CDR3 sequence (DNA): TGTGCCAGCAGCCCTGACATTGCTGGCTACACCTTC.

This clonotype was seen at least ten times. The rearrangement links TRBV7-2 to TRBJ1-2; D is perhaps TRBD1 (5 bases). This CDR3 comprises 16 residues. Germline values: CDR1 SGHTA, CDR2 FQGNSA. V lost 5 bases to trimming and J lost 3 bases, with 19 bases between them. CDR3: CASSINRDPRDYGYTF. The CDR3 DNA is TGTGCCAGCAGCATCAACCGGGACCCGAGGGACTATGGCTACACCTTC.

This clonotype was picked up a small number of times. The genes are TRBV6-2 or TRBV6-3 and TRBJ1-4; possible D gene TRBD1, 5 bases. V was pared by 4 bases and J by 14 bases, with 14 bases between. From germline, CDR1 is MNHEY and CDR2 SVGEGT. The CDR3 has 12 residues. The CDR3 here is CASSSPTAHLFF. The CDR3 DNA is TGTGCCAGCAGTTCCCCGACAGCCCATCTGTTTTTT.

In this sample, this clonotype turned up a few times. The CDR3 nucleotides read TGTGCCAGCTCGCCCCTCCCGCCAGACTCTGGAAACACCATATATTTT. Its protein is CASSPLPPDSGNTIYF. The rearrangement links TRBV18 to TRBJ1-3; D is ambiguous. The V gene lost 6 bases and the J gene lost 0 bases, with 15 bases spanning the gap. The CDR3 extends over 16 amino acids. CDR1 and CDR2 (germline): KGHSH, LQKENI.

The genes are TRBV6-1 and TRBJ2-7, with D perhaps TRBD2 (7 bases). The CDR3 is 11 residues long. The germline V gene encodes CDR1 MNHNS and CDR2 SASEGT. Trimming removed 9 bases from V and 6 bases from J, with 12 bases in between. The CDR3 here is CASWGGSEQYF. The CDR3 nucleotides are TGTGCCAGTTGGGGGGGCTCCGAGCAGTACTTC.

The chain couples TRBV6-1 to TRBJ2-1, with 11 bases that match TRBD2. The CDR3 is 14 amino acids. Losses at the gene ends were 4 bases for V and 6 bases for J; bases not matched to a gene: 2. Germline V gene sequence: CDR1 MNHNS, CDR2 SASEGT. The DNA for the CDR3 is TGTGCCAGCAGTGTAGCGGGAGGGGGCAATGAGCAGTTCTTC. Its protein product is CASSVAGGGNEQFF.

CDR3 coding DNA: TGTGCCAGCAGTTTTGGCGGGGTTGTGTACGAGCAGTACTTC. Translation: CASSFGGVVYEQYF. The chain has TRBV28 and TRBJ2-7, with D possibly TRBD2 on 6 matching bases. The CDR3 runs 14 residues. V dropped 3 bases and J dropped 4 bases, with 13 bases sitting between them. The V gene's germline CDR1 is MDHEN and CDR2 SYDVKM.

The chain has TRBV9 and TRBJ1-1, with TRBD1 as a possible D gene (6 bases). The CDR3 sequence is 15 residues long. Germline V gives CDR1 SGDLS, CDR2 YYNGEE. V lost 0 bases and J 5 bases, leaving 14 bases between the germline ends. The CDR3 reads CASSVDGGRGTEAFF. Written as DNA, the CDR3 is TGTGCCAGCAGCGTAGACGGGGGGCGCGGGACTGAAGCTTTCTTT.

Many counts were recorded for this clonotype. The chain employs TRBV7-8 and TRBJ1-4, with TRBD1 as a possible D gene (5 bases). In germline, CDR1 is SGHVS, CDR2 FQNEAQ. The CDR3 contains 14 residues. V dropped 4 bases and J dropped 4 bases, with 10 bases sitting between them. The CDR3, as DNA: TGTGCCAGCAGCTCGGGACCGTTTAATGAAAAACTGTTTTTT. Amino acid sequence: CASSSGPFNEKLFF. Full variable domain (rest looked up from reference TRBV7-8 and TRBJ1-4): GAGVSQSPRYKVAKRGQDVALRCDPISGHVSLFWYQQALGQGPEFLTYFQNEAQLDKSGLPSDRFFAERPEGSVSTLKIQRTQQEDSAVYLCASSSGPFNEKLFFGSGTQLSVL.

The chain combines TRBV7-9 with TRBJ2-3; no reliable D call. CDR3 length: 17 residues. In germline, CDR1 is SEHNR, CDR2 FQNEAQ (reference sequence). Trimming shortened V by 2 bases and J by 5 bases, and 20 bases separated the two germline ends. As DNA, the CDR3 is TGTGCCAGCAGCTTAAACGCCCCGAGCGTGAGAGGAGATACGCAGTATTTT. It yields the protein CASSLNAPSVRGDTQYF.

Only a few counts were recorded for this clonotype. The chain recombines TRBV7-2 with TRBJ1-2; D might be TRBD1 (5 bases). The germline V gene encodes CDR1 SGHTA and CDR2 FQGNSA. Trimming took off 5 bases at V and 14 bases at J, with 18 bases between the two ends. The CDR3 is 12 residues long. The CDR3 bases are TGTGCCAGCAGCCCCCGAGGCAGGGTCGAAACCTTC. It encodes CASSPRGRVETF.

This chain joins TRBV15 and TRBJ2-3; 7 bases match TRBD1. The CDR3 has 16 amino acids. J was trimmed by 3 bases and V by 3 bases; bases with no gene match: 9. Germline values: CDR1 LNHNV, CDR2 YYDKDF (reference sequence). CDR3 sequence: CATSRGETGITDTQYF. The CDR3 bases are TGTGCCACCAGCAGGGGGGAGACAGGGATTACAGATACGCAGTATTTT.

This clonotype was counted a few times. The chain joins TRBV7-2 to TRBJ1-5; 9 bases match TRBD1. Per germline, CDR1 SGHTA and CDR2 FQGNSA. CDR3 length: 16 residues. Trimming at V came to 0 bases and at J to 9 bases, leaving 9 bases not matched to a gene. The CDR3 sequence is CASSLAGTGTIMPQHF. The CDR3 nucleotides are TGTGCCAGCAGCTTAGCAGGGACAGGGACTATCATGCCCCAGCATTTT.